The clone carrying this TCR beta chain has a handful of counts. This specimen belongs to a study of response to subunit inactivated influenza vaccine. Trimming took 3 bases from V and 7 from J, leaving 15 bases between them. In germline, CDR1 is SGHVS, CDR2 FQNEAQ. The CDR3 sequence is 15 residues long. TCRdb ran MiXCR on the RT-PCR reads and lists one entry per CDR3 protein. The table shows about 780,000 distinct CDR3 sequences, with around 20% occurring only once. The J gene is TRBJ1-4, the V gene TRBV7-8; D remains unclear. Here the sequenced sample was PBMCs from blood, taken about 5 days after vaccination. The sequence came from a man in his fifties or sixties who received an inactivated influenza vaccine. Written as DNA, the CDR3 is TGTGCCAGCAGCTTTGGACGGAGGGAGGGTGAAAAACTGTTTTTT. This translates into CASSFGRREGEKLFF. Together with reference TRBV7-8 and TRBJ1-4, the CDR3 gives the full variable domain: GAGVSQSPRYKVAKRGQDVALRCDPISGHVSLFWYQQALGQGPEFLTYFQNEAQLDKSGLPSDRFFAERPEGSVSTLKIQRTQQEDSAVYLCASSFGRREGEKLFFGSGTQLSVL.